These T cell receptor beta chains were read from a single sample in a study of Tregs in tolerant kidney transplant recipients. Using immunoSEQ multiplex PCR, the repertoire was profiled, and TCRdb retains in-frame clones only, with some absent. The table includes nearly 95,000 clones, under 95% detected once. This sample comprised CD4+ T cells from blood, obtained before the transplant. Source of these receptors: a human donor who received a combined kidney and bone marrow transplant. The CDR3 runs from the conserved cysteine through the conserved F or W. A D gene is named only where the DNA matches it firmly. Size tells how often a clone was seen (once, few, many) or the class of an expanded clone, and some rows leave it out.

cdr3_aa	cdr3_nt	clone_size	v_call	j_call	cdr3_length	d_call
CASGLDSRNEQFF	TGTGCTAGTGGTTTGGACTCACGGAATGAGCAGTTCTTC	.	TRBV12-5	TRBJ2-1	13	.
CASSALTYGYTF	TGTGCCAGTAGTGCTCTAACGTATGGCTACACCTTC	.	TRBV19	TRBJ1-2	12	.
CASSLAPSTSNYGYTF	TGTGCCAGCAGCTTAGCTCCAAGCACCTCTAACTATGGCTACACCTTC	.	TRBV11-2	TRBJ1-2	16	.
CASSNQGATQYF	TGTGCCAGCAGTAATCAGGGGGCTACCCAGTACTTC	.	TRBV6-6	TRBJ2-5	12	TRBD1
CASRKQGPYNEQFF	TGTGCCAGCAGAAAACAGGGTCCTTACAATGAGCAGTTCTTC	.	TRBV13	TRBJ2-1	14	.
CASSLYQGISEAFF	TGTGCCAGCAGCTTATACCAGGGAATATCCGAAGCTTTCTTT	.	TRBV7-9	TRBJ1-1	14	.
CASGGLAGADTQYF	TGTGCCAGTGGGGGACTAGCGGGAGCCGATACGCAGTATTTT	once	TRBV19	TRBJ2-3	14	TRBD2
CASAWDSSYEQYF	TGTGCCAGTGCCTGGGACAGCTCCTACGAACAGTACTTC	once	TRBV25-1	TRBJ2-7	13	TRBD1
CASSPPSDQETQYF	TGTGCCAGCTCACCACCGTCGGACCAAGAGACCCAGTACTTC	.	TRBV18	TRBJ2-5	14	.
CASSFSGGDGYTF	TGTGCCAGCAGCTTCTCAGGGGGCGATGGCTACACCTTC	.	TRBV7-3	TRBJ1-2	13	TRBD1
CASSQSPGTSGYF	TGTGCCAGCAGCCAATCCCCCGGGACTAGCGGGTATTTT	.	TRBV11-2	TRBJ2-3	13	TRBD2
CASSLWQGNGYTF	TGTGCCAGCAGTTTATGGCAGGGGAATGGCTACACCTTC	.	TRBV28	TRBJ1-2	13	.
CSAIRGAGAFF	TGCAGTGCTATTCGGGGGGCCGGAGCTTTCTTT	.	TRBV20-1	TRBJ1-1	11	.
CASSLAALAGPYEQYF	TGCGCCAGCAGCTTGGCGGCGCTAGCGGGACCCTACGAGCAGTACTTC	.	TRBV5-1	TRBJ2-7	16	TRBD2
CASSQDRGREKLFF	TGTGCCAGCAGCCAAGACAGGGGGCGAGAAAAACTGTTTTTT	once	TRBV4-2	TRBJ1-4	14	TRBD1
CATSRDRRGTGWQPQHF	TGTGCCACCAGCAGAGATAGGAGGGGGACAGGGTGGCAGCCCCAGCATTTT	.	TRBV15	TRBJ1-5	17	TRBD1
CASSPGPGLTEAFF	TGTGCCAGTAGTCCAGGACCCGGACTCACTGAAGCTTTCTTT	.	TRBV19	TRBJ1-1	14	.
CASFPKPGQGTDTQYF	TGCGCCAGCTTCCCCAAGCCGGGACAGGGAACAGATACGCAGTATTTT	once	TRBV5-1	TRBJ2-3	16	TRBD1
CASSQQEYGYTF	TGTGCCAGCAGTCAACAGGAATATGGCTACACCTTC	.	TRBV6-6	TRBJ1-2	12	.
CASIFRDSRTSGANVLTF	TGTGCCAGCATCTTCCGGGACAGTAGAACCTCTGGGGCCAACGTCCTGACTTTC	few	TRBV28	TRBJ2-6	18	TRBD1
CASSSTGGQSYEQYF	TGTGCCAGCAGTTCGACGGGAGGACAGTCCTACGAGCAGTACTTC	.	TRBV28	TRBJ2-7	15	.
CASSLDRTGANVLTF	TGTGCCAGCAGCCTTGACAGGACTGGGGCCAACGTCCTGACTTTC	once	TRBV11-2	TRBJ2-6	15	.
CASLDRGSVKNIQYF	TGTGCCAGCTTAGACAGGGGTTCGGTCAAAAACATTCAGTACTTC	.	TRBV6-1	TRBJ2-4	15	TRBD1
CASFLAGAGEQFF	TGTGCCAGCTTTCTAGCGGGAGCAGGTGAGCAGTTCTTC	.	TRBV6-1	TRBJ2-1	13	TRBD2
CASSQDKTGGARSYNSPLHF	TGTGCCAGCAGCCAAGATAAGACAGGGGGCGCTAGGTCCTATAATTCCCCCCTCCACTTT	.	TRBV4-2	TRBJ1-6	20	TRBD1
CASSLRTGRQNTEAFF	TGTGCCAGCAGCTTAAGAACCGGCAGGCAGAACACTGAAGCTTTCTTT	.	TRBV7-3	TRBJ1-1	16	.
CATSRDPGQGYEQYF	TGTGCCACCAGCAGAGATCCAGGACAGGGGTACGAGCAGTACTTC	.	TRBV15	TRBJ2-7	15	TRBD1
CASSGAFGLPGELFF	TGTGCCAGCAGTGGGGCGTTCGGTCTTCCCGGGGAGCTGTTTTTT	.	TRBV27	TRBJ2-2	15	.
CASSLSGLSRVGYTF	TGTGCCAGCAGCTTGTCTGGCCTCTCCCGGGTCGGCTACACCTTC	once	TRBV5-6	TRBJ1-2	15	.
CASSLSSGGGGYTF	TGTGCCAGCAGCTTATCCTCTGGGGGAGGAGGCTACACCTTC	.	TRBV11-3	TRBJ1-2	14	.
CASTSGRTGIYNEQFF	TGTGCCAGCACCTCGGGAAGGACAGGGATTTACAATGAGCAGTTCTTC	.	TRBV27	TRBJ2-1	16	TRBD1
CASSAKGGTEAFF	TGTGCCAGCAGCGCGAAAGGGGGCACTGAAGCTTTCTTT	.	TRBV5-8	TRBJ1-1	13	.
CASSLDRQNTEAFF	TGCGCCAGCAGCTTGGACAGACAAAATACTGAAGCTTTCTTT	.	TRBV5-1	TRBJ1-1	14	.
CARSLSGVSNQPQHF	TGTGCCAGAAGCTTGTCCGGGGTTAGCAATCAGCCCCAGCATTTT	.	TRBV5-3	TRBJ1-5	15	.
CASSLDGTLHF	TGCGCCAGCAGCTTGGACGGGACCCTCCACTTT	once	TRBV5-1	TRBJ1-6	11	.
CATRRSGDNHEQYF	TGTGCCACCAGGAGGTCGGGGGATAACCACGAGCAGTACTTC	.	TRBV19	TRBJ2-7	14	.
CASSRTGQGGTGELFF	TGTGCCAGTAGTCGTACGGGACAGGGTGGGACCGGGGAGCTGTTTTTT	.	TRBV19	TRBJ2-2	16	TRBD1
CASSTNRGRGYGYTF	TGTGCCAGCTCAACGAACAGGGGGCGCGGGTATGGCTACACCTTC	.	TRBV18	TRBJ1-2	15	TRBD1
CASSLVGQGGTQYF	TGTGCCAGCAGCTTAGTTGGACAGGGTGGGACCCAGTACTTC	.	TRBV7-8	TRBJ2-5	14	TRBD1
CASSQGQGSNQPQHF	TGTGCCAGCAGCCAGGGACAGGGAAGCAATCAGCCCCAGCATTTT	.	TRBV4-2	TRBJ1-5	15	TRBD1
CASSQLLAASNYGYTF	TGCGCCAGCAGCCAATTATTAGCAGCATCTAACTATGGCTACACCTTC	.	TRBV4-1	TRBJ1-2	16	.
CASTRGEAQETQYF	TGTGCCAGCACCCGGGGGGAGGCACAAGAGACCCAGTACTTC	.	TRBV5-4	TRBJ2-5	14	TRBD2
CASSHLDRVGIYAFF	TGTGCCAGCAGTCACCTCGACAGGGTTGGGATTTATGCTTTCTTT	once	TRBV6-5	TRBJ1-1	15	TRBD1
CASSRDISGANVLTF	TGCGCCAGCAGCCGGGACATTTCTGGGGCCAACGTCCTGACTTTC	.	TRBV4-1	TRBJ2-6	15	.
CASSLWEIVDRGKAYEQYF	TGTGCCAGCAGTTTATGGGAGATCGTCGACAGGGGGAAGGCCTACGAGCAGTACTTC	.	TRBV28	TRBJ2-7	19	TRBD1
CASSIRDRVISEAFF	TGTGCCAGCAGCATCCGGGACAGGGTAATCTCTGAAGCTTTCTTT	few	TRBV7-8	TRBJ1-1	15	TRBD1
CASSLGTGGTDTQYF	TGTGCCAGCAGCTTGGGGACAGGGGGCACAGATACGCAGTATTTT	.	TRBV5-6	TRBJ2-3	15	TRBD1
CASSVEAGSVYGYTF	TGTGCCAGCAGCGTAGAAGCAGGGTCCGTATATGGCTACACCTTC	.	TRBV9	TRBJ1-2	15	.
CASSLGGLGGNTEAFF	TGCGCCAGCAGCTTGGGTGGGCTGGGGGGGAACACTGAAGCTTTCTTT	.	TRBV5-1	TRBJ1-1	16	.
CAIRRDSNYGYTF	TGTGCCATCAGACGGGACAGCAACTATGGCTACACCTTC	.	TRBV10-3	TRBJ1-2	13	TRBD1
CASSRGLGSSYEQYF	TGTGCCAGCAGCCGTGGACTAGGAAGCTCCTACGAGCAGTACTTC	.	TRBV14	TRBJ2-7	15	TRBD2
CASSSLAGGQETQYF	TGTGCCAGCAGTTCACTAGCGGGGGGGCAAGAGACCCAGTACTTC	.	TRBV27	TRBJ2-5	15	TRBD2
CASSVGSGPQETQYF	TGTGCCAGCAGTGTCGGTAGCGGGCCTCAAGAGACCCAGTACTTC	.	TRBV2	TRBJ2-5	15	TRBD2
CASSLVRFPYEQYF	TGTGCCAGCAGCTTAGTTCGTTTCCCCTACGAGCAGTACTTC	.	TRBV7-9	TRBJ2-7	14	.
CASSLVTGPVNTEAFF	TGTGCCAGCAGCTTGGTGACAGGGCCGGTGAACACTGAAGCTTTCTTT	.	TRBV5-8	TRBJ1-1	16	TRBD1
CASSYSRRGLTEAFF	TGTGCCAGCAGTTACTCGCGCAGGGGGCTCACTGAAGCTTTCTTT	once	TRBV6-5	TRBJ1-1	15	TRBD1
CASSPGQTSTDTQYF	TGTGCCAGTAGTCCCGGACAGACTAGCACAGATACGCAGTATTTT	.	TRBV19	TRBJ2-3	15	.
CASSGDSYGYTF	TGTGCCAGTAGTGGAGACAGCTATGGCTACACCTTC	.	TRBV19	TRBJ1-2	12	.
CASSTQTGQFVEQYF	TGTGCCAGCAGCACCCAGACAGGACAGTTTGTAGAGCAGTACTTC	.	TRBV7-2	TRBJ2-7	15	.